This TCR beta chain was sequenced during a study of blood T cell repertoires in COVID-19. This clone occurred once. Authors' analysis steps: Nucleated cell number was recorded as an estimate derived from reference gene primer amplification. Profiled with immunoSEQ multiplex PCR; TCRdb holds only in-frame clones, not every one. The V and J calls and clone size were taken over from that table, and D and trimming were inferred from the DNA. The table includes around 310,000 clones, 90% detected once. Trimming pared 6 bases from V and 8 bases from J, leaving 11 bases between. CDR3 size: 13 residues. Germline values: CDR1 MNHNY, CDR2 SVGAGI (reference sequence).

This sequence was found in a middle-aged woman with COVID-19, enrolled during active disease. Material for sequencing was peripheral blood. V and J are TRBV6-6 and TRBJ1-6; D call uncertain. The CDR3 DNA follows: TGTGCCAGCAGCCCGGGGTGGGATTCACCCCTCCACTTT. Its translation is CASSPGWDSPLHF.